The text below deals with one TCR beta chain. This sample also contains other DNA sequences that code for the same CDR3. This record comes from a study of blood T cell repertoires in COVID-19. CDR3 size: 13 residues. Germline loops: CDR1 SEHNR, CDR2 FQNEAQ (reference sequence). The ends were cut back, 5 bases at V and 2 bases at J, with 10 bases in the middle. In the study's own analysis: Amplification of reference gene primers provided the estimated nucleated cell counts. Only in-frame clones appear in the TCRdb table, and some are missing; sequencing was by immunoSEQ multiplex PCR. The D gene and trimming were derived from the DNA, and the V and J assignments and clone size from that table. In the table there are approximately 220,000 clones, about four fifths of which are singletons.

The rearrangement joins TRBV7-9 to TRBJ2-7; D might be TRBD2 (5 bases). The sequence derives from a woman between 40 and 55 years old who had been exposed to COVID-19. The sequenced sample was PBMCs or T cells enriched from blood (not recorded which). CDR3 coding DNA: TGTGCCAGCAGCCCGCCCGGGGCCTACGAGCAGTACTTC. Translation: CASSPPGAYEQYF.